The rows below give T cell receptor beta chains drawn from one sample of a study of cytomegalovirus exposure and HLA in healthy donors. Clones were sequenced by immunoSEQ multiplex PCR, and TCRdb holds only the in-frame ones, with some missing. This table has 90,000 to 120,000 clones, 75% appearing once. The sample taken for sequencing was PBMCs. The source of these receptors is a male donor in good health and CMV-seropositive. Both conserved end residues are part of each CDR3. The D gene is left open where the match is weak. Rows may omit the clone size; those that give it use once, few, many or a size class.

J gene: TRBJ2-7; clone size: .; V gene: TRBV13; D gene: TRBD1; CDR3 protein: CASSRYRGASYEQYF; CDR3 DNA: TGTGCCAGCAGCCGGTACAGGGGAGCCTCCTACGAGCAGTACTTC
J gene: TRBJ2-1; clone size: .; V gene: TRBV6-5; D gene: TRBD2; CDR3 protein: CASSLGLAVYNEQFF; CDR3 DNA: TGTGCCAGCAGTTTAGGACTAGCGGTCTACAATGAGCAGTTCTTC
J gene: TRBJ2-3; clone size: .; V gene: TRBV5-1; D gene: .; CDR3 protein: CASYQSLAGTDTQYF; CDR3 DNA: TGCGCCAGCTACCAAAGCCTAGCTGGAACAGATACGCAGTATTTT
J gene: TRBJ1-5; clone size: .; V gene: TRBV4-1; D gene: .; CDR3 protein: CASSHPGRRDNQPQHF; CDR3 DNA: TGCGCCAGCAGCCACCCTGGTCGGAGGGACAATCAGCCCCAGCATTTT
J gene: TRBJ2-6; clone size: .; V gene: TRBV7-9; D gene: .; CDR3 protein: CASSFLPGSSGANVLTF; CDR3 DNA: TGTGCCAGCAGCTTCCTCCCGGGATCCTCTGGGGCCAACGTCCTGACTTTC
J gene: TRBJ1-5; clone size: .; V gene: TRBV6-4; D gene: TRBD1; CDR3 protein: CASSDTRDSSPNQPQHF; CDR3 DNA: TGTGCCAGCAGTGACACTAGGGACAGTTCTCCCAATCAGCCCCAGCATTTT
J gene: TRBJ2-4; clone size: .; V gene: TRBV7-9; D gene: .; CDR3 protein: CASSFSGVVDIQYF; CDR3 DNA: TGTGCCAGCAGCTTCTCAGGGGTTGTAGACATTCAGTACTTC
J gene: TRBJ1-2; clone size: few; V gene: TRBV25-1; D gene: TRBD1; CDR3 protein: CASSDKTGALYGYTF; CDR3 DNA: TGTGCCAGCAGTGATAAGACAGGGGCCCTCTATGGCTACACCTTC
J gene: TRBJ2-7; clone size: .; V gene: TRBV7-2; D gene: TRBD1; CDR3 protein: CASSRGQGPSYEQYF; CDR3 DNA: TGTGCCAGCAGCCGAGGACAGGGACCTTCCTACGAGCAGTACTTC
J gene: TRBJ1-5; clone size: few; V gene: TRBV7-6; D gene: .; CDR3 protein: CASSCRVNQPQHF; CDR3 DNA: TGTGCCAGCAGCTGCCGGGTCAATCAGCCCCAGCATTTT
J gene: TRBJ2-7; clone size: once; V gene: TRBV6-1; D gene: TRBD1; CDR3 protein: CASTRTGTGVFEQYF; CDR3 DNA: TGTGCCAGCACCAGGACCGGGACAGGGGTTTTCGAGCAGTACTTC
J gene: TRBJ2-2; clone size: once; V gene: TRBV11-3; D gene: TRBD1; CDR3 protein: CASSSTGTENTGELFF; CDR3 DNA: TGTGCCAGCAGCTCAACCGGGACAGAAAACACCGGGGAGCTGTTTTTT
J gene: TRBJ2-1; clone size: .; V gene: TRBV28; D gene: .; CDR3 protein: CASIVGGNYNEQFF; CDR3 DNA: TGTGCCAGCATAGTGGGAGGCAACTACAATGAGCAGTTCTTC
J gene: TRBJ2-7; clone size: .; V gene: TRBV18; D gene: TRBD1; CDR3 protein: CASSTGQGGLSYEQYF; CDR3 DNA: TGTGCCAGCTCAACAGGACAGGGTGGACTATCCTACGAGCAGTACTTC
J gene: TRBJ2-3; clone size: .; V gene: TRBV11-3; D gene: TRBD1; CDR3 protein: CASSRDSKSTDTQYF; CDR3 DNA: TGTGCCAGCAGCCGGGACAGCAAAAGCACAGATACGCAGTATTTT
J gene: TRBJ1-1; clone size: .; V gene: TRBV6-5; D gene: .; CDR3 protein: CASIPWGQTTEAFF; CDR3 DNA: TGTGCCAGCATACCTTGGGGGCAAACCACTGAAGCTTTCTTT
J gene: TRBJ2-1; clone size: .; V gene: TRBV5-1; D gene: TRBD1; CDR3 protein: CASRTGQGNEQFF; CDR3 DNA: TGCGCCAGCAGGACCGGACAGGGGAATGAGCAGTTCTTC
J gene: TRBJ2-5; clone size: once; V gene: TRBV20-1; D gene: .; CDR3 protein: CSALQETQYF; CDR3 DNA: TGCAGTGCACTACAAGAGACCCAGTACTTC
J gene: TRBJ1-4; clone size: many; V gene: TRBV29-1; D gene: .; CDR3 protein: CSVSGQGEKLFF; CDR3 DNA: TGCAGCGTGTCGGGTCAGGGCGAAAAACTGTTTTTT
J gene: TRBJ1-5; clone size: .; V gene: TRBV25-1; D gene: .; CDR3 protein: CASSESENGSNQPQHF; CDR3 DNA: TGTGCCAGCAGTGAATCTGAAAACGGGAGCAATCAGCCCCAGCATTTT
J gene: TRBJ1-5; clone size: .; V gene: TRBV6-1; D gene: TRBD1; CDR3 protein: CASRDRGQINQPQHF; CDR3 DNA: TGTGCCAGCAGAGACCGGGGACAGATCAATCAGCCCCAGCATTTT
J gene: TRBJ1-1; clone size: .; V gene: TRBV10-3; D gene: .; CDR3 protein: CAISGGGGDTEAFF; CDR3 DNA: TGTGCCATCAGTGGAGGGGGGGGTGACACTGAAGCTTTCTTT
J gene: TRBJ1-6; clone size: .; V gene: TRBV9; D gene: .; CDR3 protein: CASSGRGGYLNSPLHF; CDR3 DNA: TGTGCCAGCAGCGGGAGGGGGGGATACCTTAATTCACCCCTCCACTTT
J gene: TRBJ2-2; clone size: .; V gene: TRBV28; D gene: .; CDR3 protein: CASSPLEAAGELFF; CDR3 DNA: TGTGCCAGCAGTCCTTTGGAGGCGGCCGGGGAGCTGTTTTTT
J gene: TRBJ1-3; clone size: .; V gene: TRBV30; D gene: .; CDR3 protein: CAWSSVTGNTIYF; CDR3 DNA: TGTGCCTGGAGTTCGGTAACTGGAAACACCATATATTTT
J gene: TRBJ1-5; clone size: .; V gene: TRBV7-2; D gene: .; CDR3 protein: CASSPHPGIVSTQHF; CDR3 DNA: TGTGCCAGCAGTCCCCACCCAGGGATTGTCAGCACCCAGCATTTT
J gene: TRBJ1-2; clone size: .; V gene: TRBV7-8; D gene: .; CDR3 protein: CASSLVGDGYTF; CDR3 DNA: TGTGCCAGCAGCTTAGTTGGAGATGGCTACACCTTC
J gene: TRBJ2-7; clone size: .; V gene: TRBV27; D gene: TRBD2; CDR3 protein: CASSSSPRLAGVSYEQYF; CDR3 DNA: TGTGCCAGCAGTTCTTCCCCTAGACTAGCGGGGGTGTCCTACGAGCAGTACTTC
J gene: TRBJ1-1; clone size: .; V gene: TRBV19; D gene: TRBD1; CDR3 protein: CASSEDRRGNTEAFF; CDR3 DNA: TGTGCCAGTAGCGAGGACAGGCGGGGTAACACTGAAGCTTTCTTT
J gene: TRBJ2-7; clone size: few; V gene: TRBV5-6; D gene: TRBD1; CDR3 protein: CASRPQGSYEQYF; CDR3 DNA: TGTGCCAGCAGACCACAGGGGTCTTACGAGCAGTACTTC
J gene: TRBJ1-2; clone size: .; V gene: TRBV6-5; D gene: TRBD1; CDR3 protein: CASSYGRDRGGYTF; CDR3 DNA: TGTGCCAGCAGTTACGGTCGGGACAGGGGTGGCTACACCTTC
J gene: TRBJ2-7; clone size: .; V gene: TRBV15; D gene: .; CDR3 protein: CATSSQQESYEQYF; CDR3 DNA: TGTGCCACCAGCAGTCAACAGGAGTCCTACGAGCAGTACTTC
J gene: TRBJ2-2; clone size: .; V gene: TRBV30; D gene: .; CDR3 protein: CAWRKTGNTGELFF; CDR3 DNA: TGTGCCTGGAGAAAGACAGGGAACACCGGGGAGCTGTTTTTT
J gene: TRBJ2-1; clone size: few; V gene: TRBV2; D gene: TRBD1; CDR3 protein: CASSEDRGSYNEQFF; CDR3 DNA: TGTGCCAGCAGTGAAGACAGGGGCTCCTACAATGAGCAGTTCTTC
J gene: TRBJ2-7; clone size: .; V gene: TRBV7-2; D gene: TRBD1; CDR3 protein: CASSVGQGPRGEQYF; CDR3 DNA: TGTGCCAGCAGCGTGGGACAGGGGCCGCGAGGGGAGCAGTACTTC
J gene: TRBJ2-5; clone size: .; V gene: TRBV4-2; D gene: TRBD2; CDR3 protein: CASSQVSGVGGETQYF; CDR3 DNA: TGTGCCAGCAGCCAGGTTAGCGGGGTAGGCGGGGAGACCCAGTACTTC
J gene: TRBJ1-2; clone size: .; V gene: TRBV11-3; D gene: .; CDR3 protein: CASSRPGGYYGYTF; CDR3 DNA: TGTGCCAGCAGCCGACCCGGCGGCTACTATGGCTACACCTTC
J gene: TRBJ2-7; clone size: .; V gene: TRBV2; D gene: TRBD1; CDR3 protein: CASSERGTGRNEQYF; CDR3 DNA: TGTGCCAGCAGTGAAAGAGGGACAGGGAGAAACGAGCAGTACTTC
J gene: TRBJ1-5; clone size: .; V gene: TRBV4-3; D gene: .; CDR3 protein: CASSQGRDNQPQHF; CDR3 DNA: TGCGCCAGCAGCCAAGGCAGGGACAATCAGCCCCAGCATTTT
J gene: TRBJ1-2; clone size: .; V gene: TRBV4-3; D gene: TRBD1; CDR3 protein: CASSQGATGGYGYTF; CDR3 DNA: TGCGCCAGCAGCCAAGGGGCTACAGGGGGATATGGCTACACCTTC
J gene: TRBJ2-3; clone size: once; V gene: TRBV5-1; D gene: TRBD2; CDR3 protein: CASSSLAGGSTDTQYF; CDR3 DNA: TGCGCCAGCAGCTCATTAGCGGGGGGGTCCACAGATACGCAGTATTTT
J gene: TRBJ2-7; clone size: once; V gene: TRBV4-2; D gene: TRBD1; CDR3 protein: CASSQGKQGVSYEQYF; CDR3 DNA: TGTGCCAGCAGCCAAGGGAAACAGGGGGTCTCCTACGAGCAGTACTTC